Shown below are 11 T cell receptor beta chains from a single sample sequenced in a study of blood T cell repertoires in COVID-19. Profiling relied on immunoSEQ multiplex PCR, and the TCRdb table lists in-frame clones only, not all of them. The sample lists some 140,000 clones, 91% occurring once. The sequencing input was peripheral blood. These receptors all stem from a man between 50 and 59 years old with acute or convalescent COVID-19.

The chain links TRBV23-1 to TRBJ1-4; D gene ambiguous. TRBV23-1 is flagged as an ORF with uncertain function. Trimming stripped 2 bases from V and 0 bases from J, with 16 bases between. This CDR3 has 18 amino acids. The CDR3 DNA is TGCGCCAGCAGTCAACTCCCGAGGGAGGTTGCAACTAATGAAAAACTGTTTTTT. Its protein is CASSQLPREVATNEKLFF.

In its sample, this clone was seen once. The chain has TRBV7-8 and TRBJ1-6; possibly TRBD1 for D (5 bases). Germline values: CDR1 SGHVS, CDR2 FQNEAQ. The CDR3 runs to 14 residues. The germline V and J ends were trimmed by 2 bases and 10 bases, with 12 bases remaining between them. The CDR3 DNA follows: TGTGCCAGCAGCTTAACCAGGGCAGGGTCACCCCTCCACTTT. It is translated as CASSLTRAGSPLHF.

This clone has just a few counts. This chain joins TRBV5-1 and TRBJ2-2; 7 nucleotides align to TRBD2. The CDR3 has 16 amino acids. Trimming cost V 6 bases and J 2 bases; bases outside gene matches: 10. The germline V gene has CDR1 SGHRS and CDR2 YFSETQ. CDR3 amino acids: CASNTAGAGNTGELFF. The CDR3 nucleotides are TGCGCCAGCAACACGGCGGGAGCTGGAAACACCGGGGAGCTGTTTTTT.

This clone was observed a handful of times. A read error may produce the germline difference seen at one junction end. The rearrangement links TRBV29-1 to TRBJ1-2; perhaps TRBD1 as D (5 bases). CDR3 length equals 13 residues. CDR1 SQVTM and CDR2 ANQGSEA come from the germline V gene. As DNA, the CDR3 is TGCAGCGCTGAAGGAGCGTTTGGCAGGGTTGAGACCTTC. This gives the protein CSAEGAFGRVETF.

This chain uses TRBV4-3 with TRBJ2-6; 10 bases match TRBD1. The CDR3 consists of 16 residues. V dropped 4 bases and J dropped 3; count of bases not matched to a gene: 3. Germline CDR1 and CDR2: LGHNA and YSLEER. The CDR3 region has the DNA TGCGCCAGCAGCCGCGACAGGGGGCTTGGGGCCAACGTCCTGACTTTC. Its translation is CASSRDRGLGANVLTF.

This sequence joins TRBV5-1 and TRBJ2-3, with 7 bases that match TRBD2. V was clipped by 5 bases and J by 0 bases; unmatched bases: 6. The CDR3 has 15 amino acids. From germline, CDR1 is SGHRS and CDR2 YFSETQ. The CDR3 region is CASRSERGSTDTQYF. The CDR3 region has the DNA TGCGCCAGCAGGTCTGAGCGGGGTAGCACAGATACGCAGTATTTT.

The chain links TRBV7-2 to TRBJ1-3; TRBD1 is a possible D gene (6 bases). The CDR3 is 16 amino acids. V lost 6 bases and J 3 bases, leaving 18 bases between the germline ends. CDR1 is SGHTA, CDR2 FQGNSA, per germline. The CDR3 DNA is TGTGCCAGCAGTTCCGTAACAGGGAGGGTTGGAAACACCATATATTTT. This translates into CASSSVTGRVGNTIYF.

This clone was counted between two and nine times. The chain couples TRBV19 to TRBJ1-1; a possible D gene is TRBD1 (6 bases). This CDR3 spans 14 amino acids. The germline V and J ends were trimmed by 3 bases and 4 bases, with 12 bases remaining between them. Germline V gene sequence: CDR1 LNHDA, CDR2 SQIVND (reference sequence). The CDR3 is CASSIPGGGTEAFF. CDR3 DNA: TGTGCCAGTAGTATCCCGGGGGGCGGCACTGAAGCTTTCTTT.

The rearrangement links TRBV6-5 to TRBJ1-2; tentatively, D is TRBD1 (6 bases). Germline V gives CDR1 MNHEY, CDR2 SVGAGI. This CDR3 is built from 14 residues. V was cut by 4 bases and J by 0 bases, with 9 bases left in between. As DNA, the CDR3 is TGTGCCAGCAGTTCAGGGGTAGCTAACTATGGCTACACCTTC. It translates to CASSSGVANYGYTF.

The rearrangement uses TRBV30 and TRBJ1-5, with TRBD1 as a possible D gene (5 bases). The CDR3 covers 16 residues. From germline, CDR1 is GTSNPN and CDR2 SVGIG (reference sequence). Trimming pared 0 bases from V and 2 bases from J, leaving 14 bases between. The CDR3 nucleotides are TGTGCCTGGAGTGTATCAGGGTCTGGCGGCAATCAGCCCCAGCATTTT. Translating it yields CAWSVSGSGGNQPQHF.

This chain joins TRBV28 and TRBJ1-4; D is perhaps TRBD1 (5 bases). This CDR3 has 16 residues. CDR1 is MDHEN, CDR2 SYDVKM, per germline. V shed 5 bases and J shed 5 bases, with 18 bases lying between them. DNA of the CDR3: TGTGCCAGCAGTCCCCCCGTGGGAGGGGAGAATGAAAAACTGTTTTTT. Protein product: CASSPPVGGENEKLFF. Variable domain in full (rest from reference TRBV28 and TRBJ1-4): DVKVTQSSRYLVKRTGEKVFLECVQDMDHENMFWYRQDPGLGLRLIYFSYDVKMKEKGDIPEGYSVSREKKERFSLILESASTNQTSMYLCASSPPVGGENEKLFFGSGTQLSVL.